Listed below are T cell receptor beta chains from one sample, sequenced in a study of regulatory T cells in long-lasting Graves disease. TCRdb re-analysed the multiplex PCR reads in MiXCR, keeping a single row per CDR3 protein. The data contain hundreds of thousands of distinct CDR3 sequences, around 30% of them seen just once; the ten biggest clones take up about two fifths. The starting material was peripheral blood mononuclear cells (PBMCs), obtained when the disease was refractory, from a patient treated with antithyroid drugs. These TCRs come from a female donor with Graves disease. The CDR3 runs from the conserved cysteine through the conserved F or W. Each record gives: V gene, clone size, D gene, J gene, CDR3 protein, CDR3 DNA. A D gene is named only where the DNA matches it firmly. Clone size, where shown, is once, few, many, or a class for clones that have expanded.

v_gene: TRBV19; abundance: .; d_gene: .; j_gene: TRBJ1-3; CDR3aa: CASSVGTGNTIYF; CDR3nt: TGTGCCAGTTCTGTGGGAACTGGAAACACCATATATTTT
v_gene: TRBV7-9; abundance: .; d_gene: TRBD2; j_gene: TRBJ2-7; CDR3aa: CASSLEDGTSGRASEQYF; CDR3nt: TGTGCCAGCAGCTTAGAGGACGGGACTAGCGGGAGGGCTAGCGAGCAGTACTTC
v_gene: TRBV7-2; abundance: many; d_gene: .; j_gene: TRBJ2-7; CDR3aa: CASSLEGTIYYEQYF; CDR3nt: TGTGCCAGCAGCTTAGAGGGGACGATCTACTACGAGCAGTACTTC
v_gene: TRBV9; abundance: .; d_gene: TRBD1; j_gene: TRBJ2-5; CDR3aa: CASSERTGRYQETQYF; CDR3nt: TGTGCCAGCAGCGAGCGGACAGGGAGGTACCAAGAGACCCAGTACTTC
v_gene: TRBV2; abundance: .; d_gene: .; j_gene: TRBJ1-3; CDR3aa: CASSGSGNTIYF; CDR3nt: TGTGCCAGCAGTGGTTCTGGAAACACCATATATTTT
v_gene: TRBV4-2; abundance: .; d_gene: .; j_gene: TRBJ1-1; CDR3aa: CASSQVGGRNTEAFF; CDR3nt: TGTGCCAGCAGCCAAGTGGGGGGGCGAAACACTGAAGCTTTCTTT
v_gene: TRBV6-1; abundance: few; d_gene: .; j_gene: TRBJ1-1; CDR3aa: CASSTLGEEAFF; CDR3nt: TGTGCCAGCAGTACCCTGGGGGAAGAAGCTTTCTTT
v_gene: TRBV5-1; abundance: once; d_gene: .; j_gene: TRBJ2-1; CDR3aa: CASTLGGNEQFF; CDR3nt: TGCGCCAGCACCCTAGGGGGCAATGAGCAGTTCTTC
v_gene: TRBV3-1; abundance: few; d_gene: TRBD1; j_gene: TRBJ1-2; CDR3aa: CASSHNRGAGYTF; CDR3nt: TGTGCCAGCAGCCACAACAGGGGAGCTGGCTACACCTTC
v_gene: TRBV29-1; abundance: .; d_gene: TRBD2; j_gene: TRBJ2-2; CDR3aa: CSGGLAGNTGELFF; CDR3nt: TGCAGCGGCGGGCTAGCGGGGAACACCGGGGAGCTGTTTTTT
v_gene: TRBV10-3; abundance: .; d_gene: .; j_gene: TRBJ1-1; CDR3aa: CAIKMNTEAFF; CDR3nt: TGTGCCATCAAGATGAACACTGAAGCTTTCTTT
v_gene: TRBV25-1; abundance: .; d_gene: .; j_gene: TRBJ1-4; CDR3aa: CASSEYGPPEKLFF; CDR3nt: TGTGCCAGCAGTGAATATGGTCCCCCTGAAAAACTGTTTTTT
v_gene: TRBV27; abundance: few; d_gene: TRBD1; j_gene: TRBJ2-7; CDR3aa: CASSYVDRVDREQYF; CDR3nt: TGTGCCAGCAGTTACGTTGACAGGGTAGACCGCGAGCAGTACTTC
v_gene: TRBV7-9; abundance: once; d_gene: .; j_gene: TRBJ2-7; CDR3aa: CASSPSLVAVSYEQYF; CDR3nt: TGTGCCAGCAGCCCATCCTTGGTAGCGGTTAGCTACGAGCAGTACTTC
v_gene: TRBV28; abundance: .; d_gene: TRBD1; j_gene: TRBJ1-1; CDR3aa: CASSYRGHRTEAFF; CDR3nt: TGTGCCAGCAGCTATAGGGGGCACCGCACTGAAGCTTTCTTT
v_gene: TRBV27; abundance: many; d_gene: .; j_gene: TRBJ2-5; CDR3aa: CASRPSKGKETQYF; CDR3nt: TGTGCCAGCAGACCCTCAAAGGGGAAGGAGACCCAGTACTTC
v_gene: TRBV20-1; abundance: many; d_gene: .; j_gene: TRBJ2-5; CDR3aa: CSARDSAGKTQYF; CDR3nt: TGCAGTGCTAGAGATTCGGCCGGGAAGACCCAGTACTTC
v_gene: TRBV6-5; abundance: .; d_gene: .; j_gene: TRBJ2-2; CDR3aa: CASSSLRGTGELFF; CDR3nt: TGTGCCAGCAGTTCACTCCGGGGAACCGGGGAGCTGTTTTTT
v_gene: TRBV20-1; abundance: .; d_gene: TRBD2; j_gene: TRBJ2-2; CDR3aa: CSARVGGGPTGELFF; CDR3nt: TGCAGTGCTAGAGTTGGGGGAGGGCCCACCGGAGAGCTGTTTTTT
v_gene: TRBV2; abundance: many; d_gene: TRBD2; j_gene: TRBJ2-2; CDR3aa: CASRGRVNTGELFF; CDR3nt: TGTGCCAGCAGGGGGAGGGTCAACACCGGGGAGCTGTTTTTT
v_gene: TRBV12-3/TRBV12-4; abundance: .; d_gene: .; j_gene: TRBJ1-1; CDR3aa: CASSLRGEGTEAFF; CDR3nt: TGTGCCAGCAGTTTGCGGGGGGAGGGCACTGAAGCTTTCTTT
v_gene: TRBV18; abundance: few; d_gene: .; j_gene: TRBJ1-1; CDR3aa: CASSPLSVGAVEAFF; CDR3nt: TGTGCCAGCTCACCGCTTTCGGTCGGGGCAGTTGAAGCTTTCTTT
v_gene: TRBV28; abundance: many; d_gene: .; j_gene: TRBJ1-1; CDR3aa: CASSLWGREDMNTEAFF; CDR3nt: TGTGCCAGCAGTTTGTGGGGGCGCGAGGACATGAACACTGAAGCTTTCTTT
v_gene: TRBV6-1; abundance: few; d_gene: .; j_gene: TRBJ2-7; CDR3aa: CASSELGARDEQYF; CDR3nt: TGTGCCAGCAGTGAATTGGGGGCGCGAGACGAGCAGTACTTC
v_gene: TRBV28; abundance: few; d_gene: .; j_gene: TRBJ1-5; CDR3aa: CASSLWGNNQPQHF; CDR3nt: TGTGCCAGCAGTTTATGGGGGAACAATCAGCCCCAGCATTTT
v_gene: TRBV12-3/TRBV12-4; abundance: .; d_gene: .; j_gene: TRBJ2-7; CDR3aa: CASSLVRAGEGEQYF; CDR3nt: TGTGCCAGCAGTTTAGTGCGGGCCGGAGAGGGGGAGCAGTACTTC
v_gene: TRBV5-1; abundance: many; d_gene: .; j_gene: TRBJ1-1; CDR3aa: CASSLVSENTEAFF; CDR3nt: TGTGCCAGCAGTTTAGTCTCAGAGAACACTGAAGCTTTCTTT
v_gene: TRBV2; abundance: many; d_gene: .; j_gene: TRBJ1-4; CDR3aa: CASRFHTGSTNEKLFF; CDR3nt: TGTGCCAGCAGATTCCACACAGGGTCGACTAATGAAAAACTGTTTTTT
v_gene: TRBV28; abundance: .; d_gene: TRBD1; j_gene: TRBJ2-5; CDR3aa: CASVIDRGSPLETQYF; CDR3nt: TGTGCCAGCGTAATAGACAGGGGATCCCCCTTAGAGACCCAGTACTTC
v_gene: TRBV10-3; abundance: many; d_gene: .; j_gene: TRBJ2-7; CDR3aa: CAIHDTSFSYEQYF; CDR3nt: TGTGCCATCCACGACACATCCTTCTCCTACGAGCAGTACTTC
v_gene: TRBV29-1; abundance: .; d_gene: .; j_gene: TRBJ1-2; CDR3aa: CSVDDSPQGGYTF; CDR3nt: TGCAGCGTTGACGACAGCCCTCAAGGAGGCTACACCTTC
v_gene: TRBV19; abundance: few; d_gene: .; j_gene: TRBJ1-1; CDR3aa: CASSIRGRNTEAFF; CDR3nt: TGTGCCAGTAGTATCCGGGGGAGAAACACTGAAGCTTTCTTT
v_gene: TRBV7-9; abundance: many; d_gene: .; j_gene: TRBJ2-7; CDR3aa: CASSFGGFEQYF; CDR3nt: TGTGCCAGCAGCTTTGGGGGCTTCGAGCAGTACTTC
v_gene: TRBV9; abundance: .; d_gene: .; j_gene: TRBJ2-3; CDR3aa: CASSVGAGRTDTQYF; CDR3nt: TGTGCCAGCAGCGTAGGGGCGGGACGCACAGATACGCAGTATTTT
v_gene: TRBV28; abundance: many; d_gene: .; j_gene: TRBJ1-2; CDR3aa: CASSLGSLTGSGYTF; CDR3nt: TGTGCCAGCAGTTTAGGCAGCCTTACAGGGAGTGGCTACACCTTC
v_gene: TRBV11-2; abundance: .; d_gene: .; j_gene: TRBJ1-6; CDR3aa: CASSTSHGGGNSPLHF; CDR3nt: TGTGCCAGCAGCACCTCCCATGGGGGCGGTAATTCACCCCTCCACTTT
v_gene: TRBV7-3; abundance: .; d_gene: .; j_gene: TRBJ2-3; CDR3aa: CASSLTTSTDTQYF; CDR3nt: TGTGCCAGCAGCCTTACAACTAGCACAGATACGCAGTATTTT
v_gene: TRBV12-3/TRBV12-4; abundance: many; d_gene: .; j_gene: TRBJ1-4; CDR3aa: CASSFRLGTSTNEKLFF; CDR3nt: TGTGCCAGCAGTTTCCGCTTGGGCACCTCGACTAATGAAAAACTGTTTTTT
v_gene: TRBV5-1; abundance: few; d_gene: .; j_gene: TRBJ2-7; CDR3aa: CASSLVFLGRDYEQYF; CDR3nt: TGCGCCAGCAGCTTGGTCTTCCTAGGCCGTGACTACGAGCAGTACTTC
v_gene: TRBV7-3; abundance: many; d_gene: .; j_gene: TRBJ2-5; CDR3aa: CASSLDPNEETQYF; CDR3nt: TGTGCCAGCAGCTTAGATCCTAATGAAGAGACCCAGTACTTC
v_gene: TRBV20-1; abundance: .; d_gene: .; j_gene: TRBJ1-4; CDR3aa: CSVGTGTHEKLSF; CDR3nt: .
v_gene: TRBV20-1; abundance: .; d_gene: .; j_gene: TRBJ1-1; CDR3aa: CSARTPPGNTEAFF; CDR3nt: TGCAGTGCTAGAACCCCCCCGGGGAACACTGAAGCTTTCTTT
v_gene: TRBV29-1; abundance: .; d_gene: .; j_gene: TRBJ1-2; CDR3aa: CSAQPGWGDYGYTF; CDR3nt: TGCAGCGCCCAACCCGGTTGGGGAGACTATGGCTACACCTTC
v_gene: TRBV20-1; abundance: .; d_gene: .; j_gene: TRBJ2-3; CDR3aa: CSARDGRGTDTQYF; CDR3nt: TGCAGTGCTAGGGACGGGAGAGGAACAGATACGCAGTATTTT
v_gene: TRBV6-1; abundance: .; d_gene: .; j_gene: TRBJ1-1; CDR3aa: CASSKRGSNTEAFF; CDR3nt: TGTGCCAGCAGTAAAAGGGGATCGAACACTGAAGCTTTCTTT
v_gene: TRBV12-3/TRBV12-4; abundance: many; d_gene: .; j_gene: TRBJ1-4; CDR3aa: CASSLGQSATNEKLFF; CDR3nt: TGTGCCAGCAGCCTCGGACAGTCAGCAACTAATGAAAAACTGTTTTTT
v_gene: TRBV11-1; abundance: many; d_gene: .; j_gene: TRBJ2-5; CDR3aa: CASSSGLETQYF; CDR3nt: TGTGCCAGCAGCTCCGGGTTGGAGACCCAGTACTTC
v_gene: TRBV12-5; abundance: few; d_gene: .; j_gene: TRBJ1-2; CDR3aa: CASGLVEWGLNYGYTF; CDR3nt: TGTGCTAGTGGTTTGGTAGAGTGGGGGCTCAACTATGGCTACACCTTC
v_gene: TRBV19; abundance: .; d_gene: TRBD1; j_gene: TRBJ1-2; CDR3aa: CASTRQTQGAYGYTF; CDR3nt: TGTGCCAGTACCCGGCAAACACAGGGGGCCTATGGCTACACCTTC